The next 14 T cell receptor beta chains were all read from a single sample in a study of blood T cell repertoires in COVID-19 (dated by TCRdb to 2019 to 2021). The library was generated by the immunoSEQ multiplex PCR assay. Held by TCRdb, this immuneACCESS table contains in-frame sequences only and omits some clones. Under half of the omission traces to an unresolved V gene where checked; the cause of the rest is unknown. This sample has about 97,000 clones in its table, and more than 75% of those were observed once. The ten largest clones represent around 4% of the sample. Material: peripheral blood. These receptors were collected from a human donor in a cohort sampled during active COVID-19.

This clone has a count of ten or more. This chain joins TRBV6-5 and TRBJ2-2, with TRBD1 as a possible D gene (5 bases). This CDR3 is built from 15 residues. CDR1 is MNHEY, CDR2 SVGAGI, per germline. The ends were cut back, 4 bases at V and 1 base at J, with 10 bases in the middle. CDR3 region: CASSSRVENTGELFF. DNA for the CDR3: TGTGCCAGCAGTTCCAGGGTCGAGAACACCGGGGAGCTGTTTTTT.

The V call is TRBV7-9, the J call TRBJ1-2, with D tentatively TRBD1 (5 bases). Trimming stripped 5 bases from V and 3 bases from J, with 10 bases between. The CDR3 totals 13 residues. CDR1 is SEHNR, CDR2 FQNEAQ, per germline (reference sequence). CDR3 nucleotide sequence: TGTGCCAGCAGCCGGGGGACCGACTATGGCTACACCTTC. It yields the protein CASSRGTDYGYTF.

This clone was observed a handful of times. CDR3 nucleotides: TGTGCCAGCAGCTCATGGGACAGTTCCTACGAGCAGTACTTC. This translates into CASSSWDSSYEQYF. This sequence joins TRBV7-9 and TRBJ2-7, with 7 bases fitting TRBD1. V gave up 4 bases and J gave up 1 base; unmatched junction bases: 4. CDR3 length: 14 amino acids. Germline assignment: CDR1 SEHNR and CDR2 FQNEAQ (reference sequence).

The rearrangement links TRBV27 to TRBJ2-1, with D perhaps matching TRBD1 (5 bases). Trimming removed 8 bases at V and 0 bases at J, with 17 bases between. The CDR3 totals 16 residues. The germline gives CDR1 MNHEY, CDR2 SMNVEV (reference sequence). This chain's CDR3 is CASGPGWGGSYNEQFF. DNA for the CDR3: TGTGCCAGCGGGCCAGGGTGGGGCGGCTCCTACAATGAGCAGTTCTTC.

This chain joins TRBV18 and TRBJ1-1, with 7 bases lining up with TRBD1. The CDR3 runs to 14 residues. With 6 bases clipped from V and 5 bases from J, the junction kept 9 bases outside the gene matches. The germline V gene has CDR1 KGHSH and CDR2 LQKENI. The CDR3: CASSHDRAGTEAFF. CDR3 sequence (DNA): TGTGCCAGCTCCCACGACAGGGCGGGAACTGAAGCTTTCTTT.

The chain recombines TRBV12-5 with TRBJ2-3; possibly TRBD1 for D (7 bases). The V end was cut by 7 bases, the J end by 3 bases, with 11 bases between. The CDR3 loop spans 13 amino acids. Germline CDR1 LGHNT, CDR2 FRNRAP. The chain's CDR3 is CASVQGGTDTQYF. The CDR3 DNA reads TGTGCTAGTGTTCAGGGGGGAACAGATACGCAGTATTTT.

V gene TRBV20-1 combines with J gene TRBJ1-5; D is undetermined. This CDR3 spans 15 amino acids. Germline loops: CDR1 DFQATT, CDR2 SNEGSKA (reference sequence). V dropped 3 bases and J dropped 4 bases, with 16 bases sitting between them. In DNA, the CDR3 is TGCAGTGCTAGTGAGCGTGCTCAGAGGAATCAGCCCCAGCATTTT. Translated, it gives CSASERAQRNQPQHF.

V and J are TRBV28 and TRBJ2-2; TRBD2 is a possible D gene (5 bases). Germline CDR1 reads MDHEN; CDR2 reads SYDVKM. Trimming cost V 3 bases and J 5 bases, with 19 bases left between them. This CDR3 is built from 17 residues. CDR3 protein: CASSFFSTRPGTGELFF. CDR3 DNA sequence: TGTGCCAGCAGTTTTTTCTCCACGAGGCCGGGAACCGGGGAGCTGTTTTTT.

This chain uses TRBV5-6 with TRBJ2-3; TRBD2 aligns across 11 bases. The germline gives CDR1 SGHDT, CDR2 YYEEEE. With V trimmed by 3 bases and J by 0 bases, 9 bases remained unmatched. The CDR3 runs 18 residues. This chain's CDR3 is CASSSRRTSGGSTDTQYF. CDR3 coding DNA: TGTGCCAGCAGCTCCCGCCGCACTAGCGGGGGAAGCACAGATACGCAGTATTTT.

V is TRBV28 and J is TRBJ1-5; D may be TRBD1 (5 bases). V shed 6 bases and J shed 3 bases, with 9 bases lying between them. The CDR3 contains 13 residues. The germline gives CDR1 MDHEN, CDR2 SYDVKM. The CDR3 sequence: CASRDSNNQPQHF. For the CDR3, the DNA is TGTGCCAGCAGAGACAGTAACAATCAGCCCCAGCATTTT.

This chain joins TRBV28 and TRBJ2-1, with 7 bases aligning to TRBD2. This CDR3 is 14 amino acids long. Germline CDR1 is MDHEN and CDR2 is SYDVKM. Unmatched junction bases numbered 3, after V lost 4 bases and J lost 3 bases. CDR3 sequence: CASSSSGVYNEQFF. The CDR3 DNA reads TGTGCCAGCAGTTCGAGCGGGGTCTACAATGAGCAGTTCTTC. Supplemented by reference TRBV28 and TRBJ2-1, the full variable domain reads DVKVTQSSRYLVKRTGEKVFLECVQDMDHENMFWYRQDPGLGLRLIYFSYDVKMKEKGDIPEGYSVSREKKERFSLILESASTNQTSMYLCASSSSGVYNEQFFGPGTRLTVL.

The chain employs TRBV11-2 and TRBJ2-3; a possible D gene is TRBD1 (5 bases). Germline assignment: CDR1 SGHAT and CDR2 FQNNGV. V was cut by 5 bases and J by 0 bases, with 18 bases left in between. The CDR3 sequence is 17 residues long. The CDR3 DNA follows: TGTGCCAGCAGCGTGGGGTGGGGCGCGTCTAGCACAGATACGCAGTATTTT. Its translation is CASSVGWGASSTDTQYF.

The rearrangement links TRBV18 to TRBJ2-3; the D gene is possibly TRBD2 (6 bases). Germline CDR1 KGHSH, CDR2 LQKENI. V lost 3 bases and J lost 5, with 12 bases in between. The CDR3 is 14 residues long. The CDR3 nucleotides read TGTGCCAGCTCACCGGGACTGGCCCGAGATACGCAGTATTTT. The encoded protein is CASSPGLARDTQYF.

The sample holds a few counts of this clone. V gene TRBV19 combines with J gene TRBJ1-2, with 7 bases fitting TRBD1. Germline CDR1 is LNHDA and CDR2 is SQIVND (reference sequence). The CDR3 is 14 amino acids. V lost 9 bases, J lost 2 bases, and 9 bases stayed unmatched. CDR3 in amino acids: CASQPLGQNYGYTF. The DNA for the CDR3 is TGTGCCAGCCAGCCCTTGGGACAGAACTATGGCTACACCTTC.